Given below is one T cell receptor beta chain in context. Antigen specificity is unknown. Libraries for TCR beta were made by quantitative 5'-RACE with molecular barcodes. TCRdb reprocessed the 5' RACE reads with MiXCR, giving one entry per CDR3 protein. This table holds about 200,000 distinct CDR3 sequences, roughly 26% found once. The data belong to a study of CD8 T cells in ankylosing spondylitis. Study results and caveats: Reportedly, matched ankylosing spondylitis synovial fluid was significantly enriched for disease-linked clones. Seemingly distinctive of ankylosing spondylitis blood was a TCR beta motif formed by eight highly homologous variants.

The CDR3 extends over 14 amino acids. V gave up 5 bases and J gave up 5 bases, with 16 bases separating them. The germline V gene encodes CDR1 LGHDT and CDR2 YNNKEL (reference sequence). The chain links TRBV3-1 to TRBJ2-7, with D perhaps given as TRBD1 or TRBD2 (6 bases each). Input material: blood, either unsorted or a sorted T cell fraction (not recorded which). The sequence was collected from a male donor with ankylosing spondylitis or in good health (not recorded which). In DNA, the CDR3 is TGTGCCAGCAGCTACACCCGGGGGCTCCACGAGCAGTACTTC. The encoded protein is CASSYTRGLHEQYF.